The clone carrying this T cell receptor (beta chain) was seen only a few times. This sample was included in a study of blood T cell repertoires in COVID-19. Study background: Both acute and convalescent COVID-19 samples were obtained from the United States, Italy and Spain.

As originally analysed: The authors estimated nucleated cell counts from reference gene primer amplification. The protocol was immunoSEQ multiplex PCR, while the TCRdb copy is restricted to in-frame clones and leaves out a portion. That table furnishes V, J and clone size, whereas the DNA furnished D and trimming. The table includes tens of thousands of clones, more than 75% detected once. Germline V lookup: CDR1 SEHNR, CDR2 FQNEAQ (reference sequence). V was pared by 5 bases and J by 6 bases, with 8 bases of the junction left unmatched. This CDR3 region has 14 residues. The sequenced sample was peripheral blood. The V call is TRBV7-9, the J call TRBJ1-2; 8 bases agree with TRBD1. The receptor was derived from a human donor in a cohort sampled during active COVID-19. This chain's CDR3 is CASSVRQGLDGYTF. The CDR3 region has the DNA TGTGCCAGCAGCGTAAGACAGGGGTTGGATGGCTACACCTTC.